These 8 T cell receptor beta chains were all obtained from the same sample, sequenced in a study of T-cell memory formation after mild COVID-19 (dated by TCRdb to the early 2020s). The library was generated by 5' RACE. The listed sequencing device is Illumina NovaSeq 6000. In-frame beta chains were kept once TCRdb had trimmed the public reads at Q25 with fastp and called clones with MiXCR. Every entry covers one CDR3 protein and lists the most common genes and DNA from its rows. In all, the sample holds around 390,000 distinct CDR3 sequences, and 16% of those were seen once. In total, the top ten clones hold under 25% of the sample. The specimen was PBMCs or a T cell subset sorted from them (not recorded which). Receptors were obtained from a young man who had mild COVID-19 (a few samples of this study predate the infection). The sample titles of this study are shuffled in the database, so cell type and time point are left out; the donor was told from shared clones.

This clonotype was detected only once. The chain couples TRBV6-5 to TRBJ2-3; D gene uncertain. This CDR3 region has 15 residues. Germline V gives CDR1 MNHEY, CDR2 SVGAGI. V lost 0 bases and J lost 0, with 7 bases in between. The CDR3 DNA reads as TGTGCCAGCAGTTACTCGAGTGTAAGCACAGATACGCAGTATTTT. It codes for CASSYSSVSTDTQYF.

This clonotype was recorded a few times. The V and J genes are TRBV28 and TRBJ2-7; the D is unclear. Trimming took off 3 bases at V and 4 bases at J, with 10 bases between the two ends. Germline lookup yields CDR1 MDHEN and CDR2 SYDVKM. This CDR3 comprises 13 residues. The CDR3 loop is CASSLFGGYEQYV. For the CDR3, the DNA is TGTGCCAGCAGTTTGTTCGGTGGGTACGAGCAGTACGTC.

The chain joins TRBV20-1 to TRBJ2-5; the D is unclear. The CDR3 covers 12 residues. V gave up 0 bases and J gave up 5 bases, with 7 bases separating them. The V gene's germline CDR1 is DFQATT and CDR2 SNEGSKA (reference sequence). The CDR3 is CSARDPVETQYF. CDR3 nucleotide sequence: TGCAGTGCTAGAGATCCCGTGGAGACCCAGTACTTC.

This clonotype occurred a few times. The chain combines TRBV14 with TRBJ2-7; D may correspond to TRBD1 or TRBD2 (6 bases each). Germline CDR1 SGHDN, CDR2 FVKESK. This CDR3 spans 13 amino acids. Trimming took 1 base from V and 5 from J, leaving 9 bases between them. The CDR3 DNA reads as TGTGCCAGCAGCCAAGCGGGGGCTAACGAGCAGTACGTC. Encoded protein: CASSQAGANEQYV.

V gene TRBV6-2 or TRBV6-3 combines with J gene TRBJ2-3; 13 bases map to TRBD2. The junction had 6 bases not matched to a gene; V was cut back by 9 bases and J by 0 bases. The germline CDR1 and CDR2 sequences are MNHEY and SVGEGT. The CDR3 is 16 amino acids. CDR3 residues: CASRLAGGTSTDTQYF. DNA of the CDR3: TGTGCCAGTCGACTAGCGGGGGGCACTAGCACAGATACGCAGTATTTT.

This clonotype was picked up many times. The chain couples TRBV7-8 to TRBJ2-1; D ambiguous. There are 12 residues in the CDR3. Trimming took 4 bases from V and 5 from J, leaving 6 bases between them. CDR1 and CDR2 from the germline V gene are SGHVS and FQNEAQ. The CDR3 DNA reads as TGTGCCAGCAGCTCCTTTAACAATGAGCAGTTCTTC. Translated, it gives CASSSFNNEQFF.

As regards this clonotype: A junction boundary mismatches the germline segment, possibly from a read error. The chain is built from TRBV5-1 and TRBJ2-4, with D possibly matching TRBD2 (7 bases). There are 15 residues in the CDR3. Germline V CDR1 and CDR2: SGHRS, YFSETQ. The CDR3, as DNA: TGCTCCAGCAGCTTGGGGGGGCCAACATCGGACATTCAGTACTTC. Encoded protein: CSSSLGGPTSDIQYF.

This clonotype was counted between two and nine times. This chain uses TRBV7-9 with TRBJ1-4; tentatively, D is TRBD1 (5 bases). Germline-derived CDR1 and CDR2 are SEHNR and FQNEAQ (reference sequence). Trimming left V 4 bases short and J 5 bases short, with 11 bases between. The CDR3 extends over 14 amino acids. CDR3 bases: TGTGCCAGCAGCTCGTCGGGGGTGAATGAAAAACTGTTTTTT. Its protein is CASSSSGVNEKLFF.